Here is one TCR beta chain with its context. V trimming: 4 bases; J trimming: 7 bases; junction bases outside the gene matches: 1. This CDR3 has 12 residues. CDR1 and CDR2 from the germline V gene are SGHVS and FQNEAQ. This record belongs to a study of T cell responses to AZD1222 COVID-19 vaccine. TCRdb keeps only in-frame clones here, not all; method: immunoSEQ multiplex PCR. The sample lists roughly 100,000 clones; 75% to 95% were seen once. The TCR originated in an adult in good health. The V call is TRBV7-8, the J call TRBJ1-2; 9 bases are a match to TRBD1. The sample was peripheral blood, taken on day 0 of AZD1222 vaccination. The CDR3 DNA reads as TGTGCCAGCAGCTGGGACAGGGCTGGCTACACCTTC. Encoded protein: CASSWDRAGYTF. Looking up the rest from reference TRBV7-8 and TRBJ1-2 gives the full variable domain: GAGVSQSPRYKVAKRGQDVALRCDPISGHVSLFWYQQALGQGPEFLTYFQNEAQLDKSGLPSDRFFAERPEGSVSTLKIQRTQQEDSAVYLCASSWDRAGYTFGSGTRLTVV.